The T cell receptor (beta chain) under discussion was sequenced for a study of human T cells and chemical hapten exposure. The overall study: Upper back patch tests used 0.01% DPC, scored after 6 days.

Source study methods: The number of TCRs in each sample had a median of approximately 90,000 and spanned about 20,000 to 690,600. TCRdb analysed the RACE reads with MiXCR anew, one entry per CDR3 protein. These V and J calls are TCRdb output, not the study's own analysis. The sample shows over 300,000 distinct CDR3 sequences, 5% to 6.5% of them seen only once. As for time point: pre-sensitization, week 0. As to treatment: therapeutic diphenylcyclopropenone sensitization with weekly scalp DPC. This specimen was whole blood, taken in connection with sensitization to the hapten diphenylcyclopropenone (DPC). This receptor was obtained from a woman aged 45-65 years with alopecia areata. Some clones in this sample may be carry-over from other donors' samples.

The CDR3 coding sequence is TGTGCCAGCTCACCTGGGGACGCGGCCCTCTATGGCTACACCTTC. It is translated as CASSPGDAALYGYTF. This rearrangement joins TRBV18 to TRBJ1-2, with TRBD1 as a possible D gene (5 bases). The CDR3 contains 15 residues. Trimming cost V 3 bases and J 4 bases, with 15 bases left between them. The germline gives CDR1 KGHSH, CDR2 LQKENI.